What follows are 32 T cell receptor beta chains derived from one specimen sequenced in a study of metastatic and nonmetastatic thyroid tumors. TCRdb reprocessed the PCR reads via MiXCR. The sample has about 28,000 clones, roughly 4% seen once; the top ten hold 3% to 3.5%. Before thyroid surgery, none of the patients had received any treatment. The sample was blood. The receptors here all came from a male donor with papillary thyroid cancer or a benign thyroid nodule (not recorded which). Some clones in this sample may be carry-over from other donors' samples.

This clone is termed medium-sized. The V and J genes are TRBV11-2 and TRBJ2-7; 10 bases match TRBD2. Trimming took 2 bases from V and 4 from J; bases not matched to a gene: 5. The CDR3 runs to 15 residues. CDR1 and CDR2 (germline): SGHAT, FQNNGV. CDR3 nucleotides: TGTGCCAGCAGCTTAAGTAGACTAGCGGGTTACGAGCAGTACTTC. This translates into CASSLSRLAGYEQYF. Full variable domain (rest looked up from reference TRBV11-2 and TRBJ2-7): EAGVAQSPRYKIIEKRQSVAFWCNPISGHATLYWYQQILGQGPKLLIQFQNNGVVDDSQLPKDRFSAERLKGVDSTLKIQPAKLEDSAVYLCASSLSRLAGYEQYFGPGTRLTVT.

This clone is medium-sized in the sample. The chain couples TRBV20-1 to TRBJ2-7; TRBD2 aligns across 12 bases. The V gene's germline CDR1 is DFQATT and CDR2 SNEGSKA (reference sequence). This CDR3 contains 14 residues. The V gene end was trimmed by 6 bases and the J gene end by 3 bases; junction bases not matched to a gene: 6. CDR3 bases: TGCAGTGCCATTCCGGGACTAGCGGGCTACGAGCAGTACTTC. It codes for CSAIPGLAGYEQYF.

This clone was seen repeatedly, ten times or more. The chain joins TRBV5-6 to TRBJ2-1; weak D call: TRBD2 (5 bases). V was trimmed by 4 bases and J by 6 bases, leaving 17 bases between them. CDR3 size: 15 residues. From germline, CDR1 is SGHDT and CDR2 YYEEEE. This CDR3 reads CASSPVRTALNEQFF. CDR3 bases: TGTGCCAGCAGCCCGGTCAGGACTGCCCTCAATGAGCAGTTCTTC.

This clone is deemed medium-sized. The chain recombines TRBV6-2 or TRBV6-3 with TRBJ2-7; weak D call: TRBD2 (6 bases). Germline V gives CDR1 MNHEY, CDR2 SVGEGT. The V end lost 2 bases, the J end lost 5 bases, and 10 bases lay between the germline ends. The CDR3 is 13 amino acids. The CDR3 spells CASSYREHHEQYF. CDR3 in DNA: TGTGCCAGCAGTTACCGGGAGCACCACGAGCAGTACTTC.

In this sample, this clone turned up many times. The chain couples TRBV20-1 to TRBJ2-7; D is possibly TRBD2 (6 bases). V lost 5 bases and J lost 0, with 11 bases in between. Looked up from germline, CDR1 is DFQATT and CDR2 is SNEGSKA (reference sequence). The CDR3 totals 13 residues. CDR3 sequence: CSARDWGSYEQYF. The CDR3 nucleotides read TGCAGTGCTCGGGACTGGGGCTCCTACGAGCAGTACTTC.

This clone occurred a few times. The chain joins TRBV12-3 or TRBV12-4 to TRBJ1-4, with D perhaps TRBD1 (5 bases). The CDR3 runs 15 residues. Trimming removed 6 bases from V and 12 bases from J, with 23 bases in between. The chain's CDR3 is CASSPPRPVGEELFF. The CDR3 region has the DNA TGTGCCAGCAGCCCCCCACGGCCCGTGGGGGAAGAACTGTTTTTT.

This clone was detected a few times. Mismatch with germline at one junction end may stem from a read error. The V gene is TRBV7-3, the J gene TRBJ2-3; D is ambiguous. Germline CDR1 is SGHTA and CDR2 is FQGTGA. CDR3 length: 15 amino acids. This CDR3 reads CASSLSPQTGYTQYF. CDR3 in DNA: TGTGCCAGCAGCCTCTCCCCTCAAACCGGGTATACACAGTATTTT. Complete variable domain (other parts from reference TRBV7-3 and TRBJ2-3): GAGVSQTPSNKVTEKGKYVELRCDPISGHTALYWYRQSLGQGPEFLIYFQGTGAADDSGLPNDRFFAVRPEGSVSTLKIQRTERGDSAVYLCASSLSPQTGYTQYFGPGTRLTVL.

This clone was picked up many times. V is TRBV24-1 and J is TRBJ1-5; D unresolved. The CDR3 is 15 amino acids. Trimming removed 2 bases from V and 7 bases from J, with 14 bases in between. CDR1 is KGHDR and CDR2 is SFDVKD in the germline V gene. The CDR3 is CATSDYRTGGQPQHF. The CDR3 region has the DNA TGTGCCACCAGTGATTACCGCACGGGCGGCCAGCCCCAGCATTTT.

In this sample, this clone turned up many times. The chain uses TRBV19 and TRBJ2-5; D is ambiguous. The CDR3 has 13 amino acids. CDR1 is LNHDA and CDR2 is SQIVND in the germline V gene (reference sequence). V lost 8 bases and J 1 base, leaving 11 bases between the germline ends. The chain's CDR3 is CASRGPTQETQYF. Here the CDR3 DNA reads TGTGCCAGTCGAGGACCTACCCAAGAGACCCAGTACTTC.

In its sample, this clone was seen a few times. Written as DNA, the CDR3 is TGTGCCACCAGCAGGTTGGCGGCGGATAGCACAGATACGCAGTATTTT. Its translation: CATSRLAADSTDTQYF. The rearrangement uses TRBV15 and TRBJ2-3; D unresolved. V was cut by 3 bases and J by 0 bases, with 13 bases left in between. Germline loops: CDR1 LNHNV, CDR2 YYDKDF (reference sequence). The CDR3 spans 16 residues.

This clone is medium-sized in the sample. The chain carries TRBV6-1 and TRBJ2-1; D is perhaps TRBD1 (5 bases). The CDR3 spans 12 residues. Germline CDR1 reads MNHNS; CDR2 reads SASEGT. V was shortened by 4 bases and J by 11 bases, with 12 bases between the two germline ends. The CDR3 bases are TGTGCCAGCAGTGCGAACTGGGGCCAGCAGTTCTTC. This translates into CASSANWGQQFF.

This clone was picked up a small number of times. V usage is TRBV6-9 and J usage is TRBJ2-5, with D hard to call. The CDR3 spans 13 residues. Germline V gene sequence: CDR1 MNHGY, CDR2 SVAAGI. V gave up 3 bases and J gave up 1 base, with 6 bases separating them. CDR3 DNA sequence: TGTGCCAGCAGTTACTGGGGCCAAGAGACCCAGTACTTC. Its protein is CASSYWGQETQYF.

At least ten counts were recorded for this clone. The chain recombines TRBV2 with TRBJ2-7; 14 bases line up with TRBD2. The CDR3 length is 16 residues. Germline values: CDR1 SNHLY, CDR2 FYNNEI. Trimming at V came to 6 bases and at J to 0 bases, leaving 4 bases not matched to a gene. CDR3 amino acids: CASRGTSGSLSYEQYF. The CDR3 DNA is TGTGCCAGCAGAGGGACTAGCGGGAGCCTCTCCTACGAGCAGTACTTC.

Of note for this clone: This may be a read error, as it is one base from a much larger clone. CDR3 DNA: TGTGCCAGTAGTATAGGGCGGTACCTAAACATTCAGTACTTC. Encoded protein: CASSIGRYLNIQYF. The rearrangement uses TRBV19 and TRBJ2-4, with D uncertain. Trimming shortened V by 1 base and J by 6 bases, and 10 bases separated the two germline ends. Germline V CDR1 and CDR2: LNHDA, SQIVND (reference sequence). The length of the CDR3 is 14 residues. Full variable domain (rest looked up from reference TRBV19 and TRBJ2-4): DGGITQSPKYLFRKEGQNVTLSCEQNLNHDAMYWYRQDPGQGLRLIYYSQIVNDFQKGDIAEGYSVSREKKESFPLTVTSAQKNPTAFYLCASSIGRYLNIQYFGAGTRLSVL.

This clone counts as medium-sized. This chain links TRBV6-2 or TRBV6-3 with TRBJ2-3; TRBD2 matches 10 bases. Germline V CDR1 and CDR2: MNHEY, SVGEGT. The CDR3 is made up of 16 amino acids. J gave up 6 bases and V 2 bases, and 8 bases lay outside the gene matches. Here the CDR3 DNA reads TGTGCCAGCAGTTACGGGGCTAGCGGGAGCCACGATACGCAGTATTTT. It encodes CASSYGASGSHDTQYF.

Only a few counts were recorded for this clone. V gene TRBV6-1 combines with J gene TRBJ2-1; 7 bases line up with TRBD2. CDR1 MNHNS and CDR2 SASEGT come from the germline V gene. V lost 6 bases, J lost 7 bases, and 6 bases stayed unmatched. The CDR3 totals 13 residues. The CDR3 sequence: CASRPAGVNEQFF. The CDR3 coding sequence is TGTGCCAGCAGGCCGGCGGGGGTGAATGAGCAGTTCTTC.

This clone appeared a few times. This CDR3 is also generated by other DNA sequences in the sample. The chain has TRBV14 and TRBJ2-3; D may be TRBD1 (6 bases). CDR1 is SGHDN, CDR2 FVKESK, per germline. This CDR3 is built from 15 residues. V lost 0 bases to trimming and J lost 4 bases, with 11 bases between them. The CDR3 coding sequence is TGTGCCAGCAGCCAAGAGGGACACGGCGCAGATACGCAGTATTTT. Protein sequence: CASSQEGHGADTQYF. The complete variable domain, with remaining parts taken from reference TRBV14 and TRBJ2-3, reads EAGVTQFPSHSVIEKGQTVTLRCDPISGHDNLYWYRRVMGKEIKFLLHFVKESKQDESGMPNNRFLAERTGGTYSTLKVQPAELEDSGVYFCASSQEGHGADTQYFGPGTRLTVL.

By share of the sample, this clone is medium-sized (0.01 to 0.1%). This chain connects TRBV5-1 to TRBJ2-7; 10 bases line up with TRBD2. Germline trimming cut 4 bases from V and 3 bases from J; bases unmatched to any gene: 4. The V gene's germline CDR1 is SGHRS and CDR2 YFSETQ. CDR3 size: 14 residues. The CDR3 loop is CASSPGLASYEQYF. The CDR3 DNA is TGCGCCAGCAGCCCGGGACTAGCGAGCTACGAGCAGTACTTC.

This clone was detected many times. The V call is TRBV28, the J call TRBJ2-2; the D gene is possibly TRBD2 (6 bases). The V gene's germline CDR1 is MDHEN and CDR2 SYDVKM. The CDR3 sequence is 17 residues long. V was shortened by 6 bases and J by 0 bases, with 17 bases between the two germline ends. CDR3 sequence: CASRELTGVSNTGELFF. CDR3 DNA: TGTGCCAGCAGAGAACTGACGGGGGTTTCGAACACCGGGGAGCTGTTTTTT.

This clone was counted only a few times. The J gene is TRBJ2-7, the V gene TRBV6-5; D is possibly TRBD2 (6 bases). Between the trimmed V and J ends, which lost 2 bases and 5 bases, there was a span of 13 bases. Germline CDR1 MNHEY, CDR2 SVGAGI. The CDR3 has 14 residues. The CDR3 DNA reads as TGTGCCAGCAGTTACGGAGGGATTCGCGACGAGCAGTACTTC. Translated, it gives CASSYGGIRDEQYF.

The chain couples TRBV5-1 to TRBJ1-3; D remains unclear. Germline V gives CDR1 SGHRS, CDR2 YFSETQ. The CDR3 is made up of 16 amino acids. V was clipped by 1 base and J by 0 bases, with 11 bases between them. CDR3: CASSLYPVSSGNTIYF. The CDR3 bases are TGCGCCAGCAGCTTGTATCCGGTTAGCTCTGGAAACACCATATATTTT.

Only a few counts were recorded for this clone. V usage is TRBV6-1 and J usage is TRBJ2-1; D is undetermined. CDR3 length: 13 amino acids. Looked up from germline, CDR1 is MNHNS and CDR2 is SASEGT. Trimming removed 7 bases from V and 4 bases from J, with 11 bases in between. The CDR3 region has the DNA TGTGCCAGCACCCAGCAGGAATACAATGAGCAGTTCTTC. It specifies CASTQQEYNEQFF.

This rearrangement joins TRBV20-1 to TRBJ1-4, with 10 bases aligning to TRBD1. The V and J ends lost 6 bases and 6 bases, in that order; junction bases with no gene match: 7. This CDR3 has 14 residues. The germline V gene has CDR1 DFQATT and CDR2 SNEGSKA (reference sequence). The CDR3 here is CSASDRGGDEKLFF. Written as DNA, the CDR3 is TGCAGTGCGTCGGACAGGGGGGGGGATGAAAAACTGTTTTTT.

The rearrangement joins TRBV27 to TRBJ2-3; D not resolved. CDR1 MNHEY and CDR2 SMNVEV come from the germline V gene (reference sequence). There are 14 residues in the CDR3. V was clipped by 5 bases and J by 6 bases, with 15 bases between them. CDR3 nucleotide sequence: TGTGCCAGCAGTGACGACACGTTTGTTGATACGCAGTATTTT. This translates into CASSDDTFVDTQYF.

About this clone itself: Given the absence of the conserved phenylalanine or tryptophan at the CDR3 end, a read error is likely. The chain employs TRBV2 and TRBJ2-5, with TRBD2 matching 10 bases. The CDR3 contains 14 residues. Germline CDR1 SNHLY, CDR2 FYNNEI. V dropped 6 bases and J dropped 3; count of bases not matched to a gene: 4. The CDR3 here is CASSRTSGKETQYL. The DNA of the CDR3 is TGTGCCAGCAGCAGGACTAGCGGAAAAGAGACCCAGTACTTA.

This clone has ten or more counts. The chain employs TRBV2 and TRBJ2-5; 8 bases are shared with TRBD2. J gave up 2 bases and V 7 bases, and 9 bases lay outside the gene matches. The CDR3 covers 15 residues. Germline V gene sequence: CDR1 SNHLY, CDR2 FYNNEI. CDR3: CASMRSGLAQETQYF. The DNA for the CDR3 is TGTGCCAGCATGCGGTCTGGACTAGCACAAGAGACCCAGTACTTC.

This clone was observed a few times. Germline is not matched at one junction end, which may reflect a read error. V is TRBV6-5 and J is TRBJ2-1; no definite D call. The CDR3 has 13 amino acids. Germline-derived CDR1 and CDR2 are MNHEY and SVGAGI. CDR3 sequence: CASNYSRYNAHFF. For the CDR3, the DNA is TGTGCCAGCAATTACTCAAGGTACAATGCGCACTTCTTC.

There are many counts of this clone. CDR3: CASSPRQGGSYEQYF. The CDR3 DNA reads as TGTGCCAGCAGCCCTAGACAGGGCGGATCCTACGAGCAGTACTTC. The chain carries TRBV9 and TRBJ2-7, with 7 bases aligning to TRBD1. Germline V lookup: CDR1 SGDLS, CDR2 YYNGEE. V trimming: 4 bases; J trimming: 1 base; junction bases outside the gene matches: 8. The CDR3 extends over 15 amino acids. The full variable domain, with the rest looked up from reference TRBV9 and TRBJ2-7, is DSGVTQTPKHLITATGQRVTLRCSPRSGDLSVYWYQQSLDQGLQFLIQYYNGEERAKGNILERFSAQQFPDLHSELNLSSLELGDSALYFCASSPRQGGSYEQYFGPGTRLTVT.

This clone was seen a handful of times. The V call is TRBV6-1, the J call TRBJ2-3; TRBD2 aligns across 8 bases. CDR3 length: 15 residues. V shed 2 bases and J 6 bases; nucleotides not matched to a gene: 7. CDR1 is MNHNS, CDR2 SASEGT, per germline. The CDR3 DNA reads TGTGCCAGCAGTGAAACTCCCGGGACTAGGGATACGCAGTATTTT. It specifies CASSETPGTRDTQYF.

The CDR3 reads CASSLEKFGNSPLHF. DNA for the CDR3: TGTGCCAGCAGCTTAGAGAAGTTTGGGAATTCACCCCTCCACTTT. This sequence joins TRBV11-2 and TRBJ1-6; no clear D. V was cut by 0 bases and J by 7 bases, with 10 bases left in between. Germline V gives CDR1 SGHAT, CDR2 FQNNGV. The CDR3 consists of 15 residues.

The sample holds many counts of this clone. The J gene is TRBJ1-1, the V gene TRBV5-1; TRBD1 is a possible D gene (5 bases). The CDR3 is 17 residues long. Germline CDR1 and CDR2: SGHRS and YFSETQ. The germline V and J ends were trimmed by 0 bases and 4 bases, with 19 bases remaining between them. The CDR3 spells CASSLGAGLPGGTEAFF. CDR3 in DNA: TGCGCCAGCAGCTTGGGGGCAGGCCTCCCGGGGGGCACTGAAGCTTTCTTT.

The rearrangement uses TRBV4-1 and TRBJ1-2; D gene uncertain. V was clipped by 8 bases and J by 2 bases, with 12 bases between them. Germline V gene sequence: CDR1 MGHRA, CDR2 YSYEKL. CDR3 length equals 13 residues. The CDR3 coding sequence is TGCGCCAGCGCGGTTGGAGGGAACTATGGCTACACCTTC. Translated: CASAVGGNYGYTF.